This entry concerns a single TCR beta chain. Its antigen is still unknown. The sample comes from a study of cytotoxic CD8 clonotypes in ibrutinib-treated CLL. Study background: 11 relapsed/refractory, roughly 16 treatment-naive; fewer than 18 IGHV unmutated. The sample average was 255,043 productive templates and 85,000 to 95,000 productive rearrangements.

V was pared by 7 bases and J by 3 bases, with 13 bases between. Germline lookup yields CDR1 SGHTA and CDR2 FQGNSA. This CDR3 region has 14 residues. TCRdb's copy holds only in-frame clones and misses some; the assay was immunoSEQ multiplex PCR. This table holds around 200,000 clones, 70% to 75% found once. Study-wide results and caveats: Public clonotypes, found uncommonly, either contracted or stayed stable on treatment. Samples from sustained-remission and progressing patients were taken at different times.

The clonotype originates from a human donor with chronic lymphocytic leukemia. The V gene is TRBV7-2, the J gene TRBJ1-5; the D is unclear. The sample in question was PBMCs, obtained after 12 months of ibrutinib treatment. In nucleotides, the CDR3 is TGTGCCAGCACCCAATGGGATTACAATCAGCCCCAGCATTTT. This sequence encodes CASTQWDYNQPQHF.